This TCR beta chain is from a study of T cells in women clearing cervical HPV infection. CDR3 length: 12 amino acids. Germline CDR1 and CDR2: GTSNPN and SVGIG (reference sequence). V lost 0 bases and J lost 6, with 9 bases in between. Details on this clone: With the read ending 3 residues before the CDR3 end, the germline J gene is used to fill in that end.

TCRdb's copy holds only in-frame clones and misses some; the assay was immunoSEQ multiplex PCR. In all, the sample yields tens of thousands of clones. The sequenced sample was blood buffy coat. This chain connects TRBV30 to TRBJ2-7; a possible D gene is TRBD1 (6 bases). This clonotype originated in a woman between 18 and 75 years old with a cervical HPV16 infection that either progressed to CIN3+ or cleared (not recorded which). The CDR3 loop reads CAWSVQGSEQYF. The DNA read from the CDR3 is TGTGCCTGGAGTGTACAGGGCTCCGAG.